Below, 30 T cell receptor beta chains from the same sample are listed, as sequenced in a study of blood T cell repertoires in COVID-19. Profiling relied on immunoSEQ multiplex PCR, and the TCRdb table lists in-frame clones only, not all of them. The repertoire holds 200,000 to 250,000 clones, approximately 83% seen once, with approximately 5% in the top ten. The material sequenced was PBMCs or T cells enriched from blood (not recorded which). These receptors were collected from a woman aged 45-65 years who had been exposed to COVID-19.

This chain joins TRBV28 and TRBJ1-2, with D perhaps TRBD1 (5 bases). The germline V gene has CDR1 MDHEN and CDR2 SYDVKM. Trimming cost V 7 bases and J 8 bases, with 20 bases left between them. The CDR3 has 14 residues. The CDR3 sequence: CASTPVMSPGGYTF. The CDR3, as DNA: TGTGCCAGCACCCCTGTAATGTCCCCAGGGGGCTACACCTTC.

This clone appeared a single time. The chain carries TRBV3-1 (or the pseudogene TRBV3-2) and TRBJ2-2; possibly TRBD2 for D (6 bases). V lost 5 bases, J lost 5 bases, and 15 bases lay in between. The CDR3 has 15 amino acids. The germline CDR1 and CDR2 sequences are LGHDT and YNNKEL (reference sequence). In DNA form, the CDR3 reads TGTGCCAGCAGCTCCCCGGGACTTTGGACCGGGGAGCTGTTTTTT. Amino acid sequence: CASSSPGLWTGELFF.

V gene TRBV2 combines with J gene TRBJ2-2; tentative D call: TRBD2 (5 bases). CDR1 SNHLY and CDR2 FYNNEI come from the germline V gene. There are 13 residues in the CDR3. Trimming left V 8 bases short and J 7 bases short, with 14 bases between. The CDR3 loop is CASALGVFGELFF. DNA for the CDR3: TGTGCCAGCGCCCTGGGAGTTTTCGGGGAGCTGTTTTTT.

This rearrangement joins TRBV27 to TRBJ2-7; TRBD2 matches at 10 bases. V gave up 4 bases and J gave up 4 bases; unmatched junction bases: 19. This CDR3 contains 19 residues. The germline CDR1 and CDR2 sequences are MNHEY and SMNVEV (reference sequence). CDR3 DNA: TGTGCCAGCAGTTACCGTAGCGGGGGGCCCTCACTCTCAATTTACGAGCAGTACTTC. Its protein is CASSYRSGGPSLSIYEQYF.

This chain connects TRBV10-1 to TRBJ2-2, with a possible D match to TRBD1 (5 bases). The germline V and J ends were trimmed by 7 bases and 9 bases, with 9 bases remaining between them. Germline V gene data show CDR1 as WNHNN and CDR2 as SYGVQD (reference sequence). The length of the CDR3 is 11 residues. The CDR3 nucleotides read TGCGCCAGCAAGGGGTTCAGGGAGCTGTTTTTT. Residues: CASKGFRELFF.

This clone has only one observation. This rearrangement joins TRBV28 to TRBJ2-5; 9 positions match TRBD1. V was clipped by 3 bases and J by 4 bases; unmatched bases: 6. CDR1 and CDR2 from the germline V gene are MDHEN and SYDVKM. CDR3 length equals 15 residues. CDR3 sequence reads: CASSFQTGGRETQYF. The CDR3 DNA is TGTGCCAGCAGTTTTCAGACAGGGGGTAGAGAGACCCAGTACTTC.

The chain links TRBV4-1 to TRBJ1-5, with D uncertain. The CDR3 extends over 15 amino acids. The germline gives CDR1 MGHRA, CDR2 YSYEKL. V was trimmed by 4 bases and J by 0 bases, leaving 10 bases between them. CDR3 residues: CASSPEPNSNQPQHF. CDR3 in DNA: TGCGCCAGCAGCCCGGAGCCGAATAGCAATCAGCCCCAGCATTTT.

This clone came up a few times. The chain joins TRBV2 to TRBJ1-5; D is ambiguous. Germline V CDR1 and CDR2: SNHLY, FYNNEI. The CDR3 is 19 amino acids. Trimming stripped 0 bases from V and 4 bases from J, with 22 bases between. CDR3 protein: CASSEANFRNVLKNQPQHF. CDR3 nucleotide sequence: TGTGCCAGCAGTGAAGCGAATTTCCGGAATGTACTAAAAAATCAGCCCCAGCATTTT.

This clone has a single count. The chain joins TRBV9 to TRBJ1-2; D remains ambiguous. Trimming cost V 2 bases and J 5 bases, with 7 bases left between them. The CDR3 contains 12 residues. Germline values: CDR1 SGDLS, CDR2 YYNGEE. In DNA, the CDR3 is TGTGCCAGCAGCGTCAACGGTTATGGCTACACCTTC. This sequence encodes CASSVNGYGYTF. Filled out from reference TRBV9 and TRBJ1-2, the complete variable domain reads DSGVTQTPKHLITATGQRVTLRCSPRSGDLSVYWYQQSLDQGLQFLIQYYNGEERAKGNILERFSAQQFPDLHSELNLSSLELGDSALYFCASSVNGYGYTFGSGTRLTVV.

This clone has only one observation. The chain combines TRBV24-1 with TRBJ2-1; D not resolved. Trimming left V 3 bases short and J 9 bases short, with 11 bases between. The germline CDR1 and CDR2 sequences are KGHDR and SFDVKD. This CDR3 is built from 13 residues. CDR3 coding DNA: TGTGCCACCAGTGATCCAACTAAGCCTGAGCAGTTCTTC. Amino acid sequence: CATSDPTKPEQFF.

The CDR3 region is CAWSGGQGGDGYTF. DNA for the CDR3: TGTGCCTGGAGTGGCGGACAGGGGGGGGATGGCTACACCTTC. The chain joins TRBV30 to TRBJ1-2; 10 nucleotides align to TRBD1. The CDR3 length is 14 residues. CDR1 and CDR2 from the germline V gene are GTSNPN and SVGIG (reference sequence). With 1 base clipped from V and 6 bases from J, the junction kept 5 bases outside the gene matches.

V and J are TRBV7-8 and TRBJ2-7; the D gene is possibly TRBD2 (5 bases). Trimming pared 5 bases from V and 1 base from J, leaving 12 bases between. Germline V gene data show CDR1 as SGHVS and CDR2 as FQNEAQ. The CDR3 runs to 14 residues. For the CDR3, the DNA is TGTGCCAGCAGCCCCGGCGGGTCTTCCTACGAGCAGTACTTC. Translating it yields CASSPGGSSYEQYF.

This clone was observed once. The chain carries TRBV27 and TRBJ1-1; weak D call: TRBD1 (5 bases). This CDR3 region has 13 residues. V shed 1 base and J shed 6 bases, with 9 bases lying between them. Germline loops: CDR1 MNHEY, CDR2 SMNVEV (reference sequence). DNA for the CDR3: TGTGCCAGCAGTTTATGGGGGGGGGCTGAAGCTTTCTTT. It encodes CASSLWGGAEAFF.

The gene calls are TRBV7-6 and TRBJ2-7, with 7 positions matching TRBD1. V shed 5 bases, J shed 7 bases, and the junction held 8 bases outside the gene matches. CDR3 length equals 13 residues. Germline loops: CDR1 SGHVS, CDR2 FNYEAQ. The CDR3 DNA reads TGTGCCAGCAGCATGGACAGGTGGCGGGAGCAGTACTTC. Translation gives CASSMDRWREQYF.

This clone was observed many times. J is TRBJ1-1 and V is TRBV6-5; the match to TRBD1 covers 9 bases. V lost 6 bases, J lost 8 bases, and 4 bases stayed unmatched. This CDR3 is 12 amino acids long. Germline loops: CDR1 MNHEY, CDR2 SVGAGI. The CDR3 is CASRYTGGEAFF. The CDR3 DNA follows: TGTGCCAGCAGGTACACAGGGGGCGAAGCTTTCTTT.

This clone has a handful of counts. V usage is TRBV5-4 and J usage is TRBJ1-6; D is undetermined. V gave up 0 bases and J gave up 7 bases, with 8 bases separating them. The length of the CDR3 is 14 residues. Per the germline V gene, CDR1 is SGHNT and CDR2 is YYREEE (reference sequence). As DNA, the CDR3 is TGTGCCAGCAGCTTGGCAGAGGGAAATTCACCCCTCCACTTT. Amino acids: CASSLAEGNSPLHF.

V gene TRBV11-1 combines with J gene TRBJ2-3, with 10 bases fitting TRBD2. The CDR3 has 15 amino acids. Germline lookup yields CDR1 SGHAT and CDR2 FQDESV (reference sequence). V dropped 3 bases and J dropped 1; count of bases not matched to a gene: 1. CDR3 in DNA: TGTGCCAGCAGCTTGGGGACTAGCGGCACAGATACGCAGTATTTT. This codes for CASSLGTSGTDTQYF.

There are a few counts of this clone. Written as DNA, the CDR3 is TGTGCCAGCAGTGGGCCCGCCTATGGCTACACCTTC. Its protein product is CASSGPAYGYTF. The chain carries TRBV28 and TRBJ1-2; D is uncertain. Trimming shortened V by 5 bases and J by 4 bases, and 8 bases separated the two germline ends. CDR1 and CDR2 (germline): MDHEN, SYDVKM. The CDR3 is 12 amino acids.

Only one count was recorded for this clone. The CDR3 sequence: CASSLGGQGSDTQYF. CDR3 sequence (DNA): TGTGCCAGCAGTTTAGGGGGACAGGGGTCAGATACGCAGTATTTT. The chain has TRBV28 and TRBJ2-3; 10 bases fit TRBD1. V shed 2 bases and J 4 bases; nucleotides not matched to a gene: 3. The germline V gene has CDR1 MDHEN and CDR2 SYDVKM. The CDR3 contains 15 residues.

V is TRBV7-8 and J is TRBJ1-4, with a weak D call TRBD1 (5 bases). V lost 5 bases, J lost 8 bases, and 15 bases lay in between. This CDR3 spans 14 amino acids. In germline, CDR1 is SGHVS, CDR2 FQNEAQ. The CDR3 is CASSPPVQGEKLFF. CDR3 nucleotide sequence: TGTGCCAGCAGCCCGCCTGTCCAGGGCGAAAAACTGTTTTTT.

The V and J genes are TRBV24-1 and TRBJ2-7; a weak D match, TRBD1 (6 bases). Trimming removed 2 bases from V and 4 bases from J, with 14 bases in between. From germline, CDR1 is KGHDR and CDR2 SFDVKD. This CDR3 is built from 15 residues. In DNA, the CDR3 is TGTGCCACCAGTGATTCCGGGACACGACCTTACGAGCAGTACTTC. It codes for CATSDSGTRPYEQYF.

The chain's CDR3 is CASSFSTGFETQYF. The CDR3 DNA reads TGTGCCAGCAGCTTTTCCACAGGGTTCGAGACCCAGTACTTC. The V call is TRBV5-5, the J call TRBJ2-5, with a possible D match to TRBD1 (6 bases). Germline V gene lookup returns CDR1 SGHKS and CDR2 YYEKEE (reference sequence). The ends were cut back, 2 bases at V and 5 bases at J, with 13 bases in the middle. The CDR3 loop spans 14 amino acids.

With regard to this clone: This same CDR3 is encoded by further DNA sequences in the sample. The chain employs TRBV7-2 and TRBJ2-7, with D perhaps matching TRBD2 (5 bases). CDR1 and CDR2 from the germline V gene are SGHTA and FQGNSA. Trimming took off 1 base at V and 1 base at J, with 5 bases between the two ends. The CDR3 covers 13 residues. The DNA for the CDR3 is TGTGCCAGCAGCTTAGTAGCGTCCTACGAGCAGTACTTC. It yields the protein CASSLVASYEQYF. Full variable domain (outside the CDR3, taken from reference TRBV7-2 and TRBJ2-7): GAGVSQSPSNKVTEKGKDVELRCDPISGHTALYWYRQSLGQGLEFLIYFQGNSAPDKSGLPSDRFSAERTGGSVSTLTIQRTQQEDSAVYLCASSLVASYEQYFGPGTRLTVT.

V is TRBV2 and J is TRBJ2-5; 14 bases are a match to TRBD2. V shed 2 bases and J 2 bases; nucleotides not matched to a gene: 7. The CDR3 has 18 amino acids. Germline V gene lookup returns CDR1 SNHLY and CDR2 FYNNEI. CDR3 coding DNA: TGTGCCAGCAGTGAATTGCGGGGACTAGCGGGGGTTCAAGAGACCCAGTACTTC. Encoded protein: CASSELRGLAGVQETQYF.

The chain carries TRBV24-1 and TRBJ1-2; 9 nucleotides align to TRBD1. The germline V gene encodes CDR1 KGHDR and CDR2 SFDVKD. CDR3 length: 14 residues. The ends lost 4 bases at V and 3 bases at J; junction bases unmatched: 2. The CDR3 bases are TGTGCCACCAGTGAACGGGACAGGGACTATGGCTACACCTTC. Encoded protein: CATSERDRDYGYTF.

V gene TRBV2 combines with J gene TRBJ1-2; 10 positions agree with TRBD1. Unmatched junction bases numbered 6, after V lost 7 bases and J lost 4 bases. The V gene's germline CDR1 is SNHLY and CDR2 FYNNEI. The CDR3 sequence is 14 residues long. CDR3: CASNRQGAGYGYTF. CDR3 coding DNA: TGTGCCAGCAATCGACAGGGGGCAGGCTATGGCTACACCTTC.

The rearrangement links TRBV15 to TRBJ2-5; 9 bases are shared with TRBD1. V shed 1 base and J 3 bases; nucleotides not matched to a gene: 0. The CDR3 has 14 residues. From germline, CDR1 is LNHNV and CDR2 YYDKDF (reference sequence). The CDR3 is CATSRGTGEETQYF. CDR3 nucleotide sequence: TGTGCCACCAGCAGAGGGACAGGGGAAGAGACCCAGTACTTC.

J is TRBJ2-3 and V is TRBV4-3, with TRBD2 identical over 11 bases. J was trimmed by 0 bases and V by 3 bases; bases with no gene match: 2. This CDR3 has 16 amino acids. Germline V gene lookup returns CDR1 LGHNA and CDR2 YSLEER. CDR3 protein: CASSHRLAGSTDTQYF. DNA of the CDR3: TGCGCCAGCAGCCATCGACTAGCGGGGAGCACAGATACGCAGTATTTT.

J is TRBJ1-2 and V is TRBV6-6; D call uncertain. V shed 7 bases and J shed 1 base, with 10 bases lying between them. This CDR3 comprises 13 residues. Germline CDR1 MNHNY, CDR2 SVGAGI (reference sequence). The CDR3 here is CASKSGDNYGYTF. CDR3 DNA: TGTGCCAGCAAGTCAGGCGATAACTATGGCTACACCTTC.

The V and J genes are TRBV14 and TRBJ1-2; D is unclear. Looked up from germline, CDR1 is SGHDN and CDR2 is FVKESK. Trimming pared 6 bases from V and 5 bases from J, leaving 13 bases between. The CDR3 consists of 13 residues. The DNA for the CDR3 is TGTGCCAGCAGTTTAAGACGGGGTTATGGCTACACCTTC. Translated: CASSLRRGYGYTF.